This T cell receptor beta chain comes out of a study of identical twins. With V trimmed by 0 bases and J by 8 bases, 5 bases remained unmatched. Germline-derived CDR1 and CDR2 are SGHRS and YFSETQ. The CDR3 sequence is 14 residues long. TCRdb redid the calling of the 5' RACE reads with MiXCR, one entry per CDR3 protein. The table records about 790,000 distinct CDR3 sequences, 15% to 20% of them present only once. This clonotype was counted only a few times. This same sample was also part of a study on T cells expressing NK-cell markers.

The sequencing input was PBMCs. The chain employs TRBV5-1 and TRBJ2-1; 7 bases fit TRBD1. The clonotype was recovered from a woman between 18 and 29 years old in good health. DNA for the CDR3: TGCGCCAGCAGCTTGGTACAAGGGGGCGATGAGCAGTTCTTC. It codes for CASSLVQGGDEQFF.